This TCR beta chain was observed in a study of blood T cell repertoires in COVID-19. Study information: The samples span acute and convalescent COVID-19 from the United States, Italy and Spain. Sources were T cells, B-cell-depleted T cells, or PBMCs; the material itself was cDNA or gDNA.

As processed by the authors: It was from reference gene primer amplification that nucleated cell counts were estimated. Using immunoSEQ multiplex PCR, the repertoire was profiled, and TCRdb retains in-frame clones only, with some absent. The V and J calls and clone size come from that table; D and trimming were worked out from the DNA. The sample has about 370,000 clones, around 92% seen once. Patients from Seattle were sampled longitudinally, starting during active infection. The source material was peripheral blood. The TCR comes from a woman in her twenties or thirties with COVID-19, enrolled during active disease.

The CDR3 sequence: CASSPGQAPLNTEAFF. In nucleotides, the CDR3 is TGTGCCAGCAGCCCCGGACAGGCCCCATTGAACACTGAAGCTTTCTTT. The chain joins TRBV27 to TRBJ1-1, with 7 bases fitting TRBD1. The CDR3 has 16 residues. Germline CDR1 MNHEY, CDR2 SMNVEV (reference sequence). Unmatched junction bases numbered 10, after V lost 6 bases and J lost 0 bases.